The 14 T cell receptor beta chains listed next were all sequenced from one sample in a study of cytomegalovirus exposure and HLA in healthy donors. Sequencing was performed with immunoSEQ multiplex PCR; in TCRdb, only in-frame clones are kept and a portion is missing. The sample lists some 250,000 clones; around 90% were seen once. Sequencing input: PBMCs. These receptors originate from a young woman in good health and CMV-seronegative.

This chain links TRBV7-8 with TRBJ1-2, with a weak D call TRBD1 (5 bases). The V end was cut by 5 bases, the J end by 2 bases, with 12 bases between. The CDR3 is 14 amino acids. CDR1 and CDR2 from the germline V gene are SGHVS and FQNEAQ. The chain's CDR3 is CASSPFGGNYGYTF. CDR3 DNA: TGTGCCAGCAGCCCTTTTGGGGGGAACTATGGCTACACCTTC.

V usage is TRBV15 and J usage is TRBJ2-5; tentative D call: TRBD2 (6 bases). CDR3 length: 14 residues. The germline V gene has CDR1 LNHNV and CDR2 YYDKDF (reference sequence). V dropped 5 bases and J dropped 0 bases, with 10 bases sitting between them. The CDR3 nucleotides read TGTGCCACCAGCTACCGGGACTACCAAGAGACCCAGTACTTC. This codes for CATSYRDYQETQYF.

The chain combines TRBV27 with TRBJ1-5; 7 nucleotides line up with TRBD1. CDR1 MNHEY and CDR2 SMNVEV come from the germline V gene (reference sequence). The CDR3 sequence is 16 residues long. Unmatched junction bases numbered 8, after V lost 3 bases and J lost 3 bases. CDR3 protein: CASSFDGRGFNQPQHF. Written as DNA, the CDR3 is TGTGCCAGCAGTTTTGATGGCAGGGGGTTCAATCAGCCCCAGCATTTT.

This clone was seen a handful of times. The chain carries TRBV7-2 and TRBJ1-2, with D possibly TRBD1 on 6 matching bases. V was pared by 4 bases and J by 4 bases, with 19 bases between. The length of the CDR3 is 16 residues. Germline lookup yields CDR1 SGHTA and CDR2 FQGNSA. CDR3 sequence: CASSYRQVALIYGYTF. CDR3 coding DNA: TGTGCCAGCAGCTACCGACAGGTGGCCCTCATCTATGGCTACACCTTC.

The J gene is TRBJ1-3, the V gene TRBV9; D is perhaps TRBD1 (5 bases). The CDR3 loop spans 15 amino acids. In germline, CDR1 is SGDLS, CDR2 YYNGEE. Trimming pared 4 bases from V and 0 bases from J, leaving 11 bases between. The CDR3 loop reads CASSPWDFSGNTIYF. The CDR3 bases are TGTGCCAGCAGCCCCTGGGACTTCTCTGGAAACACCATATATTTT.

The genes are TRBV15 and TRBJ2-1, with 12 positions matching TRBD2. Looked up from germline, CDR1 is LNHNV and CDR2 is YYDKDF (reference sequence). V shed 5 bases and J 8 bases; nucleotides not matched to a gene: 7. This CDR3 is built from 15 residues. Written as DNA, the CDR3 is TGTGCCACCAGCGGACTAGCGGGGCTGGGCGATGAGCAGTTCTTC. It is translated as CATSGLAGLGDEQFF.

The J gene is TRBJ2-3, the V gene TRBV7-9; 7 bases map to TRBD2. Trimming removed 6 bases from V and 0 bases from J; junction bases left unmatched: 9. The CDR3 runs 16 residues. CDR1 and CDR2 from the germline V gene are SEHNR and FQNEAQ (reference sequence). The CDR3 nucleotides read TGTGCCAGCAGTCGTATAGCGGGCCCAAGCACAGATACGCAGTATTTT. This translates into CASSRIAGPSTDTQYF.

The chain is built from TRBV5-1 and TRBJ1-2, with D possibly TRBD1 on 6 matching bases. The germline V gene has CDR1 SGHRS and CDR2 YFSETQ. Trimming removed 0 bases at V and 5 bases at J, with 11 bases between. The CDR3 contains 14 residues. Here the CDR3 reads CASSLARTEYGYTF. CDR3 coding DNA: TGCGCCAGCAGCTTGGCCAGGACAGAATATGGCTACACCTTC.

V and J are TRBV9 and TRBJ2-2, with TRBD1 as a possible D gene (5 bases). Trimming removed 6 bases from V and 4 bases from J, with 13 bases in between. Per the germline V gene, CDR1 is SGDLS and CDR2 is YYNGEE. CDR3 length equals 14 residues. The CDR3 region is CASTHGASTGELFF. The CDR3 DNA follows: TGTGCCAGCACCCATGGGGCTTCCACCGGGGAGCTGTTTTTT.

This clone was seen a handful of times. V is TRBV27 and J is TRBJ2-3, with D possibly TRBD1 on 5 matching bases. The CDR3 is 16 residues long. Germline CDR1 MNHEY, CDR2 SMNVEV (reference sequence). Trimming took 3 bases from V and 2 from J, leaving 15 bases between them. The CDR3 DNA sequence: TGTGCCAGCAGTTTCGACAGAACACTTACCACAGATACGCAGTATTTT. Translation gives CASSFDRTLTTDTQYF.

V is TRBV2 and J is TRBJ2-5; D not certain. Germline V lookup: CDR1 SNHLY, CDR2 FYNNEI. This CDR3 is 11 amino acids long. The germline V and J ends were trimmed by 6 bases and 5 bases, with 7 bases remaining between them. The CDR3 region is CASSRRETQYF. The CDR3 region has the DNA TGTGCCAGCAGCCGCAGGGAGACCCAGTACTTC.

This clone has a handful of counts. This chain uses TRBV7-9 with TRBJ2-7, with TRBD1 as a possible D gene (5 bases). The ends were cut back, 5 bases at V and 2 bases at J, with 16 bases in the middle. Germline V gene lookup returns CDR1 SEHNR and CDR2 FQNEAQ (reference sequence). This CDR3 has 15 amino acids. For the CDR3, the DNA is TGTGCCAGCAGCCTCCCTCTAGGGGCTCCCTACGAGCAGTACTTC. Amino acid sequence: CASSLPLGAPYEQYF.

The chain links TRBV11-2 to TRBJ1-6; 9 bases match TRBD1. This CDR3 spans 16 amino acids. V shed 0 bases and J 8 bases; nucleotides not matched to a gene: 5. Germline V gene sequence: CDR1 SGHAT, CDR2 FQNNGV. The CDR3 loop is CASSLEGTGRHSPLHF. CDR3 nucleotide sequence: TGTGCCAGCAGCTTAGAGGGGACAGGGCGTCATTCACCCCTCCACTTT.

This clone has just one count. This chain joins TRBV5-1 and TRBJ1-1; D call uncertain. This CDR3 is built from 14 residues. Germline lookup yields CDR1 SGHRS and CDR2 YFSETQ. V shed 4 bases and J shed 3 bases, with 13 bases lying between them. CDR3 bases: TGCGCCAGCAGCCTAGGTCCGGTGGACACTGAAGCTTTCTTT. This translates into CASSLGPVDTEAFF. Supplemented by reference TRBV5-1 and TRBJ1-1, the full variable domain reads KAGVTQTPRYLIKTRGQQVTLSCSPISGHRSVSWYQQTPGQGLQFLFEYFSETQRNKGNFPGRFSGRQFSNSRSEMNVSTLELGDSALYLCASSLGPVDTEAFFGQGTRLTVV.